This record covers a single T cell receptor beta chain. Its antigen remains unidentified. This record comes from a study of regulatory T cells in long-lasting Graves disease. Study-wide points: Persistent Graves' cases showed lower TCR diversity than newly diagnosed cases. Persistent patients had more shared public clonotypes (2,741) than new patients (about 1,000).

The authors built TCR beta libraries using iRepertoire HTBI primers and Arm-PCR of CDR3 regions. Authors' analysis steps: Spanning all samples, the identified segments comprised approximately 57 TRBV and around 15 TRBJ. Each CDR3 protein is one row after TCRdb ran MiXCR on the multiplex PCR reads. The V and J calls and clone size come from TCRdb's table, not from the authors' own analysis. The table has a few hundred thousand distinct CDR3 sequences, approximately 21% seen once. Stated time point: persistent/refractory GD, antithyroid drugs over 5 years with positive TRAb. PBMC RNA served as the TCR library source. The patients were enrolled through endocrinology in Xi'an, China. Trimming took 3 bases from V and 2 from J; bases not matched to a gene: 7. The CDR3 sequence is 15 residues long. Per the germline V gene, CDR1 is MGHRA and CDR2 is YSYEKL.

This sequence joins TRBV4-1 and TRBJ2-7, with 7 bases aligning to TRBD1. The specimen comprised peripheral blood mononuclear cells (PBMCs), sampled when the disease was refractory, from a patient treated with antithyroid drugs. The source is a female donor with Graves disease. The CDR3 loop reads CASSQRQGLTYEQYF. Written as DNA, the CDR3 is TGCGCCAGCAGCCAGAGACAGGGCCTAACCTACGAGCAGTACTTC.